This passage covers 23 T cell receptor beta chains from one sample sequenced in a study of shared clonotypes between healthy human individuals. Sequencing used immunoSEQ multiplex PCR; TCRdb keeps in-frame clones, though not all of them. The table lists some 2,500,000 clones, 80% to 95% of them singletons. The sample consisted of naive CD4+ T cells from PBMCs. Regarding subset: CD45RA+ positively selected. The receptor set was obtained from a young man in good health. Some clones in this sample may be carry-over from other donors' samples.

Details on this clone: Other nucleotide sequences from this sample produce the same CDR3. The rearrangement joins TRBV28 to TRBJ2-7; 8 positions match TRBD1. There are 14 residues in the CDR3. Losses at the gene ends were 9 bases for V and 0 bases for J; bases not matched to a gene: 7. Germline V CDR1 and CDR2: MDHEN, SYDVKM. The CDR3 DNA is TGTGCCAGTCACGGACAGGGTTCCTCCTACGAGCAGTACTTC. The encoded protein is CASHGQGSSYEQYF.

This chain uses TRBV5-8 with TRBJ2-7, with TRBD1 matching over 7 bases. The CDR3 runs 15 residues. The ends lost 0 bases at V and 2 bases at J; junction bases unmatched: 5. The germline CDR1 and CDR2 sequences are SGHTS and YDEGEE. The DNA for the CDR3 is TGTGCCAGCAGCTTGGCTGGCCAGGGGGCCTACGAGCAGTACTTC. This encodes CASSLAGQGAYEQYF.

This chain uses TRBV25-1 with TRBJ1-2; perhaps TRBD1 as D (6 bases). V lost 1 base to trimming and J lost 8 bases, with 17 bases between them. The germline CDR1 and CDR2 sequences are MGHDK and SYGVNS. The CDR3 spans 15 residues. CDR3 sequence (DNA): TGTGCCAGCAGTGAATCTCTTGGATACAGGGACGGCTACACCTTC. This encodes CASSESLGYRDGYTF.

The V call is TRBV5-4, the J call TRBJ2-7; 7 bases are a match to TRBD1. From germline, CDR1 is SGHNT and CDR2 YYREEE (reference sequence). CDR3 length equals 15 residues. V trimming: 3 bases; J trimming: 2 bases; junction bases outside the gene matches: 8. The CDR3 here is CASSWRTGSTYEQYF. Here the CDR3 DNA reads TGTGCCAGCAGCTGGCGGACAGGTTCTACCTACGAGCAGTACTTC.

The rearrangement links TRBV6-1 to TRBJ2-3; TRBD1 matches at 7 bases. Germline V gene data show CDR1 as MNHNS and CDR2 as SASEGT. After removal of 6 bases from V and 2 bases from J, the junction contained 5 bases not matched to a gene. The CDR3 has 14 residues. For the CDR3, the DNA is TGTGCCAGCAGACTAGACAGGGTCACAGATACGCAGTATTTT. Translation: CASRLDRVTDTQYF.

The J gene is TRBJ2-5, the V gene TRBV9; D may be TRBD2 (5 bases). Germline CDR1 SGDLS, CDR2 YYNGEE. Trimming shortened V by 3 bases and J by 4 bases, and 19 bases separated the two germline ends. This CDR3 has 16 amino acids. The CDR3 loop is CASSAGGEGHGETQYF. DNA for the CDR3: TGTGCCAGCAGCGCAGGAGGCGAGGGCCACGGAGAGACCCAGTACTTC.

Points on this clone: This specimen includes other DNA sequences encoding the same CDR3. J is TRBJ2-5 and V is TRBV29-1, with 9 bases matching TRBD1. The CDR3 has 12 amino acids. The J segment lost 4 bases and the V segment lost 5 bases, leaving 2 bases of the junction unmatched. Germline CDR1 and CDR2: SQVTM and ANQGSEA. The CDR3 loop is CSVLQGAETQYF. The CDR3 region has the DNA TGCAGCGTTTTACAGGGGGCAGAGACCCAGTACTTC.

This chain links TRBV4-2 with TRBJ2-1, with TRBD2 identical over 8 bases. The CDR3 is 14 residues long. Trimming at V came to 1 base and at J to 7 bases, leaving 3 bases not matched to a gene. In germline, CDR1 is LGHNA, CDR2 YNFKEQ. The CDR3 spells CASSQVAGGNEQFF. The CDR3 nucleotides read TGTGCCAGCAGCCAAGTTGCGGGAGGTAATGAGCAGTTCTTC.

The genes are TRBV2 and TRBJ2-5; a weak D match, TRBD2 (7 bases). The CDR3 extends over 14 amino acids. Germline loops: CDR1 SNHLY, CDR2 FYNNEI. Trimming took off 7 bases at V and 5 bases at J, with 17 bases between the two ends. The DNA for the CDR3 is TGTGCCAGCACTCCCGGCAGGGGAGGGGAGACCCAGTACTTC. It specifies CASTPGRGGETQYF.

V usage is TRBV5-8 and J usage is TRBJ1-1; perhaps TRBD1 as D (5 bases). The germline gives CDR1 SGHTS, CDR2 YDEGEE. The CDR3 has 14 residues. V was pared by 3 bases and J by 5 bases, with 14 bases between. CDR3 nucleotides: TGTGCCAGCAGCTCTGGTCGAGGGGAGACTGAAGCTTTCTTT. Amino acid sequence: CASSSGRGETEAFF.

With regard to this clone: The same CDR3 arises from other DNA sequences in this sample as well. The rearrangement joins TRBV7-9 to TRBJ2-7; the match to TRBD1 covers 7 bases. Germline loops: CDR1 SEHNR, CDR2 FQNEAQ (reference sequence). This CDR3 region has 14 residues. After removal of 4 bases from V and 1 base from J, the junction contained 4 bases not matched to a gene. The CDR3 spells CASSSTDRSYEQYF. In DNA, the CDR3 is TGTGCCAGCAGCTCCACGGACAGGTCCTACGAGCAGTACTTC.

The chain uses TRBV11-3 and TRBJ2-7, with 9 nucleotides matching TRBD2. Germline V CDR1 and CDR2: SGHNT, YENEEA. J gave up 0 bases and V 6 bases, and 9 bases lay outside the gene matches. The CDR3 runs to 16 residues. In nucleotides, the CDR3 is TGTGCCAGCAGTCCCGTAAGCGGGAGGAGCTCCTACGAGCAGTACTTC. It translates to CASSPVSGRSSYEQYF.

This sequence joins TRBV18 and TRBJ1-6; the D is unclear. The CDR3 runs to 16 residues. The V and J ends lost 3 bases and 7 bases respectively, with 16 bases between them. Germline-derived CDR1 and CDR2 are KGHSH and LQKENI. The CDR3 sequence: CASSPVGAGSNSPLHF. Written as DNA, the CDR3 is TGTGCCAGCTCACCTGTGGGTGCGGGATCCAATTCACCCCTCCACTTT.

This chain links TRBV5-6 with TRBJ2-5; D remains ambiguous. Deletions cut 0 bases from V and 5 bases from J, with 11 bases between. The CDR3 runs to 14 residues. Germline V gene sequence: CDR1 SGHDT, CDR2 YYEEEE. The CDR3 spells CASSLGLGWETQYF. CDR3 in DNA: TGTGCCAGCAGCTTGGGTCTTGGGTGGGAGACCCAGTACTTC.

The chain is built from TRBV7-6 and TRBJ2-2; TRBD2 agrees at 8 bases. CDR3 length: 15 residues. Germline CDR1 is SGHVS and CDR2 is FNYEAQ. Trimming took 6 bases from V and 4 from J; bases not matched to a gene: 7. Here the CDR3 reads CASSSAGAITGELFF. The CDR3 region has the DNA TGTGCCAGCAGTTCAGCGGGAGCGATCACCGGGGAGCTGTTTTTT.

The V and J genes are TRBV19 and TRBJ2-2; tentative D call: TRBD1 (5 bases). The CDR3 extends over 14 amino acids. Trimming shortened V by 4 bases and J by 5 bases, and 11 bases separated the two germline ends. Germline CDR1 and CDR2: LNHDA and SQIVND (reference sequence). The CDR3 protein is CASSTGLGTGELFF. The CDR3 DNA sequence: TGTGCCAGTAGTACAGGGTTAGGGACCGGGGAGCTGTTTTTT.

This chain links TRBV30 with TRBJ1-3; no clear D gene. V was pared by 8 bases and J by 0 bases, with 11 bases between. Germline V lookup: CDR1 GTSNPN, CDR2 SVGIG (reference sequence). The CDR3 is 13 amino acids. The CDR3 spells CAGVRYSGNTIYF. In DNA form, the CDR3 reads TGTGCCGGGGTCCGGTACTCTGGAAACACCATATATTTT.

The genes are TRBV10-1 and TRBJ2-3, with TRBD2 identical over 10 bases. V was clipped by 2 bases and J by 4 bases; unmatched bases: 6. From germline, CDR1 is WNHNN and CDR2 SYGVQD (reference sequence). There are 16 residues in the CDR3. The CDR3, as DNA: TGCGCCAGCAGTGAGCCGAGCGGGAGGGGCGCAGATACGCAGTATTTT. It specifies CASSEPSGRGADTQYF.

The rearrangement links TRBV28 to TRBJ2-7; D is uncertain. V dropped 11 bases and J dropped 2 bases, with 16 bases sitting between them. Germline V lookup: CDR1 MDHEN, CDR2 SYDVKM. This CDR3 is built from 13 residues. CDR3 in DNA: TGTGCCGTTGCCTTAAAACCCGCCTACGAGCAGTACTTC. Translating gives CAVALKPAYEQYF.

The chain couples TRBV28 to TRBJ1-5; 7 bases agree with TRBD1. The CDR3 loop spans 15 amino acids. J was trimmed by 5 bases and V by 6 bases; bases with no gene match: 10. From germline, CDR1 is MDHEN and CDR2 SYDVKM. The CDR3 spells CASRPSGQSYQPQHF. The CDR3 nucleotides read TGTGCCAGCAGACCCTCGGGACAGAGTTATCAGCCCCAGCATTTT.

This chain joins TRBV7-2 and TRBJ2-7; no clear D gene. Germline CDR1 reads SGHTA; CDR2 reads FQGNSA. This CDR3 spans 12 amino acids. With 2 bases removed from V and 8 bases from J, the gap between germline ends came to 10 bases. CDR3: CASSLRAGKQYF. CDR3 coding DNA: TGTGCCAGCAGCTTAAGAGCTGGGAAGCAGTACTTC. The full variable domain, with the rest looked up from reference TRBV7-2 and TRBJ2-7, is GAGVSQSPSNKVTEKGKDVELRCDPISGHTALYWYRQSLGQGLEFLIYFQGNSAPDKSGLPSDRFSAERTGGSVSTLTIQRTQQEDSAVYLCASSLRAGKQYFGPGTRLTVT.

V usage is TRBV18 and J usage is TRBJ2-5; perhaps TRBD1 as D (6 bases). Germline assignment: CDR1 KGHSH and CDR2 LQKENI. The germline V and J ends were trimmed by 8 bases and 2 bases, with 12 bases remaining between them. This CDR3 is 13 amino acids long. The CDR3 region has the DNA TGTGCCAGCACCCAGGGGCAGCAAGAGACCCAGTACTTC. The encoded protein is CASTQGQQETQYF.

The chain carries TRBV7-9 and TRBJ1-2, with D possibly TRBD1 on 5 matching bases. The germline gives CDR1 SEHNR, CDR2 FQNEAQ (reference sequence). The CDR3 contains 14 residues. Trimming took 2 bases from V and 7 from J, leaving 14 bases between them. In nucleotides, the CDR3 is TGTGCCAGCAGCTTACGGGACGCTAGGGGTGGCTACACCTTC. As protein: CASSLRDARGGYTF.